The 8 T cell receptor beta chains presented below share a single source sample, sequenced in a study of blood T cell repertoires in COVID-19. Profiling relied on immunoSEQ multiplex PCR, and the TCRdb table lists in-frame clones only, not all of them. The data contain a few hundred thousand clones, approximately 84% of them singletons. Sequencing used PBMCs or T cells enriched from blood (not recorded which). The source is a woman aged 25 to 45 who had recovered from COVID-19.

The genes are TRBV11-2 and TRBJ2-3; 7 bases align to TRBD2. After removal of 5 bases from V and 2 bases from J, the junction contained 10 bases not matched to a gene. This CDR3 has 16 amino acids. Per germline, CDR1 SGHAT and CDR2 FQNNGV. The DNA of the CDR3 is TGTGCCAGCAGCCCCGCGGAGCGGGGAATCACAGATACGCAGTATTTT. Its translation: CASSPAERGITDTQYF.

The chain has TRBV11-2 and TRBJ1-3, with 9 bases lining up with TRBD1. CDR1 SGHAT and CDR2 FQNNGV come from the germline V gene. This CDR3 region has 15 residues. With V trimmed by 5 bases and J by 4 bases, 6 bases remained unmatched. CDR3 DNA sequence: TGTGCCAGCAGCGCGGACAGGGGATCGGGAAACACCATATATTTT. Protein product: CASSADRGSGNTIYF.

This clone was counted only a few times. The genes are TRBV5-4 and TRBJ1-2, with TRBD1 matching 8 bases. Trimming at V came to 5 bases and at J to 0 bases, leaving 9 bases not matched to a gene. The CDR3 is 16 residues long. Germline V CDR1 and CDR2: SGHNT, YYREEE (reference sequence). The CDR3 is CASREGTGGANYGYTF. CDR3 nucleotide sequence: TGTGCCAGCAGGGAGGGGACAGGAGGAGCTAACTATGGCTACACCTTC.

This clone was counted only a few times. The genes are TRBV19 and TRBJ1-6; no clear D gene. Germline assignment: CDR1 LNHDA and CDR2 SQIVND (reference sequence). The CDR3 is made up of 14 amino acids. The V gene lost 2 bases and the J gene lost 2 bases, with 4 bases spanning the gap. The CDR3 is CASSISAYNSPLHF. The CDR3 DNA follows: TGTGCCAGTAGTATATCTGCCTATAATTCACCCCTCCACTTT.

V is TRBV7-9 and J is TRBJ1-4; a weak D match, TRBD1 (6 bases). Germline assignment: CDR1 SEHNR and CDR2 FQNEAQ (reference sequence). The V gene lost 3 bases and the J gene lost 5 bases, with 13 bases spanning the gap. There are 15 residues in the CDR3. The CDR3 here is CASSFPTGGNEKLFF. CDR3 nucleotide sequence: TGTGCCAGCAGCTTCCCGACAGGTGGAAATGAAAAACTGTTTTTT.

J is TRBJ1-1 and V is TRBV29-1; D perhaps matches TRBD1 (6 bases). The CDR3 is made up of 12 amino acids. Trimming shortened V by 3 bases and J by 11 bases, and 16 bases separated the two germline ends. Germline CDR1 and CDR2: SQVTM and ANQGSEA. This chain's CDR3 is CSVEAGGPGAFF. The CDR3 bases are TGCAGCGTTGAGGCCGGGGGGCCCGGGGCTTTCTTT. Full variable domain (remainder filled in from reference TRBV29-1 and TRBJ1-1): SAVISQKPSRDICQRGTSLTIQCQVDSQVTMMFWYRQQPGQSLTLIATANQGSEATYESGFVIDKFPISRPNLTFSTLTVSNMSPEDSSIYLCSVEAGGPGAFFGQGTRLTVV.

This clone was seen at least ten times. Other DNA sequences in this sample translate to the same CDR3. The chain is built from TRBV11-1 and TRBJ1-2, with TRBD1 matching over 7 bases. With 3 bases clipped from V and 2 bases from J, the junction kept 3 bases outside the gene matches. The CDR3 runs to 14 residues. Germline-derived CDR1 and CDR2 are SGHAT and FQDESV (reference sequence). DNA of the CDR3: TGTGCCAGCAGCTTTACAGGGGACAACTATGGCTACACCTTC. The encoded protein is CASSFTGDNYGYTF.

The chain couples TRBV2 to TRBJ2-7; TRBD2 matches at 10 bases. The V gene's germline CDR1 is SNHLY and CDR2 FYNNEI. CDR3 length: 14 residues. V was pared by 6 bases and J by 1 base, with 3 bases of the junction left unmatched. The CDR3 bases are TGTGCCAGCAGGGCTAGCGGGGGATCCTACGAGCAGTACTTC. This encodes CASRASGGSYEQYF.